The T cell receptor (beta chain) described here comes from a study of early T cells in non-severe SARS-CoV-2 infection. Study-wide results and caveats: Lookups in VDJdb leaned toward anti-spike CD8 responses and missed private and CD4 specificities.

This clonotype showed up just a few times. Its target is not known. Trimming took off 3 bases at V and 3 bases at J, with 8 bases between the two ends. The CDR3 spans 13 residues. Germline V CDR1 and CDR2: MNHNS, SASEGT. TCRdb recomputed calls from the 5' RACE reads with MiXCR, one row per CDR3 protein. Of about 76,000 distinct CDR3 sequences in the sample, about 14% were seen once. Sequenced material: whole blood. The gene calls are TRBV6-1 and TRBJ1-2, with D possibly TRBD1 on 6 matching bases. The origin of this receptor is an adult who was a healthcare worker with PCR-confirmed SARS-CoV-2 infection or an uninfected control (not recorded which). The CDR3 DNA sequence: TGTGCCAGCAGTGAGACAGGATACTATGGCTACACCTTC. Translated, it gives CASSETGYYGYTF.